The sequence of this T cell receptor beta chain was determined in a study of T cell responses to AZD1222 COVID-19 vaccine. Study-wide points: Dominant CD4 TCR responses targeted spike regions 160-218 and 743-854.

Second-dose intervals near 4 or 12 weeks were combined. About this clone itself: What it binds is unknown.

TCRdb keeps only in-frame clones here, not all; method: immunoSEQ multiplex PCR. Of tens of thousands of clones in the sample, about nine tenths are singletons; the top ten hold around 8.9%. The CDR3 runs 14 residues. CDR1 and CDR2 (germline): MNHNY, SVGAGI (reference sequence). V lost 6 bases and J 0 bases, leaving 9 bases between the germline ends. Here the sequenced sample was peripheral blood, taken 28 days after the second AZD1222 dose. The clonotype originates from an adult who received the AZD1222 COVID-19 vaccine. The chain combines TRBV6-6 with TRBJ2-4; the D is unclear. The CDR3 region is CASRRAEAKNIQYF. DNA for the CDR3: TGTGCCAGCAGAAGAGCAGAAGCCAAAAACATTCAGTACTTC.